Given below is one T cell receptor beta chain in context. Authors' processing steps: Using reference gene primer amplification, nucleated cell counts were estimated. Sequencing was performed with immunoSEQ multiplex PCR; in TCRdb, only in-frame clones are kept and a portion is missing. That table supplies the V and J calls and clone size; D and trimming were determined from the DNA. The sample yields approximately 120,000 clones, over 75% seen once. The data derive from a study of blood T cell repertoires in COVID-19. The overall study: The United States, Italy and Spain provided the acute and convalescent COVID-19 samples. PBMCs, B-cell-depleted T cells, or T cells provided the cDNA or gDNA that made up the material.

The source of this sequence is a woman in her forties or fifties with acute or convalescent COVID-19. Specimen: peripheral blood.

CDR3 in amino acids: CASNQGRIFTEAFF. The CDR3 DNA reads as TGTGCCAGCAACCAGGGGCGCATTTTCACTGAAGCTTTCTTT. The rearrangement joins TRBV6-5 to TRBJ1-1; the D gene is possibly TRBD1 (6 bases). V dropped 7 bases and J dropped 4 bases, with 16 bases sitting between them. CDR1 and CDR2 from the germline V gene are MNHEY and SVGAGI. The CDR3 runs 14 residues.